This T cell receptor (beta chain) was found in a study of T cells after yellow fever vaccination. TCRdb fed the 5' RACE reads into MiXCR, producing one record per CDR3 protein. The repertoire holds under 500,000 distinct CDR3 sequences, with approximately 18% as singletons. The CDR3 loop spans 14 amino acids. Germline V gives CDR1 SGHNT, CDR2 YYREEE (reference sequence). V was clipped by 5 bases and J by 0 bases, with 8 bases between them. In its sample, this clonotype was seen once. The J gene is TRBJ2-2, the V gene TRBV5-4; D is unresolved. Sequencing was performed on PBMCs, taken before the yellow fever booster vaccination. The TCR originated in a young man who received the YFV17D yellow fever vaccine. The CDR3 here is CASRPDPNTGELFF. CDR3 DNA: TGTGCCAGCAGACCGGACCCGAACACCGGGGAGCTGTTTTTT.